These T cell receptor beta chains were read from a single sample in a study of T cell responses to AZD1222 COVID-19 vaccine. The method was immunoSEQ multiplex PCR; TCRdb's version includes in-frame clones alone and lacks a portion of them. This sample has roughly 120,000 clones; around 85% occur once, and the top ten carry under 2%. The sequencing used peripheral blood, collected on day 0 of AZD1222 vaccination. The receptors originated from an adult in good health. CDR3s include the opening cysteine and the closing phenylalanine or tryptophan. The order of the fields is D gene, clone size, V gene, J gene, CDR3 protein, CDR3 DNA. A D gene is named only where the DNA matches it firmly. Only part of the rows carry a size: once, few, many, or a class if the clone is expanded.

d_call: -; clone_size: -; v_call: TRBV7-8; j_call: TRBJ1-3; cdr3_aa: CASSPGTGGNTIYF; cdr3_nt: TGTGCCAGCAGCCCCGGGACGGGAGGAAACACCATATATTTT
d_call: TRBD1; clone_size: -; v_call: TRBV6-5; j_call: TRBJ1-1; cdr3_aa: CASVTGRTGGTEAFF; cdr3_nt: TGTGCCAGCGTGACGGGGAGGACAGGGGGCACTGAAGCTTTCTTT
d_call: TRBD2; clone_size: few; v_call: TRBV24-1; j_call: TRBJ2-2; cdr3_aa: CATSDLGIAGYGELFF; cdr3_nt: TGTGCCACCAGTGATTTGGGAATAGCGGGGTACGGGGAGCTGTTTTTT
d_call: -; clone_size: -; v_call: TRBV5-1; j_call: TRBJ2-2; cdr3_aa: CASRVARTNTGELFF; cdr3_nt: TGCGCCAGCAGGGTCGCCAGGACGAACACCGGGGAGCTGTTTTTT
d_call: TRBD2; clone_size: -; v_call: TRBV5-1; j_call: TRBJ2-1; cdr3_aa: CASSQQSGLAGVSEQFF; cdr3_nt: TGCGCCAGCAGCCAACAAAGCGGACTAGCGGGAGTCAGCGAGCAGTTCTTC
d_call: -; clone_size: -; v_call: TRBV19; j_call: TRBJ2-1; cdr3_aa: CASNFWWDENNEQFF; cdr3_nt: TGTGCCAGTAACTTCTGGTGGGATGAAAACAATGAGCAGTTCTTC
d_call: TRBD2; clone_size: few; v_call: TRBV7-2; j_call: TRBJ2-3; cdr3_aa: CASSSDPASGMTDTQYF; cdr3_nt: TGTGCCAGCAGCTCAGACCCGGCTAGCGGGATGACAGATACGCAGTATTTT
d_call: -; clone_size: -; v_call: TRBV11-3; j_call: TRBJ1-6; cdr3_aa: CASSYEQGTNSPLHF; cdr3_nt: TGTGCCAGCAGCTATGAGCAGGGCACTAATTCACCCCTCCACTTT
d_call: -; clone_size: -; v_call: TRBV6-5; j_call: TRBJ1-1; cdr3_aa: CASSYDSLNTEAFF; cdr3_nt: TGTGCCAGCAGTTACGACAGTCTGAACACTGAAGCTTTCTTT
d_call: -; clone_size: -; v_call: TRBV30; j_call: TRBJ1-5; cdr3_aa: CAWSVVGLEQPQHF; cdr3_nt: TGTGCCTGGAGCGTGGTAGGGTTGGAGCAGCCCCAGCATTTT
d_call: -; clone_size: -; v_call: TRBV5-1; j_call: TRBJ2-3; cdr3_aa: CASSLFASITDTQYF; cdr3_nt: TGCGCCAGCAGTTTATTTGCTTCTATCACAGATACGCAGTATTTT